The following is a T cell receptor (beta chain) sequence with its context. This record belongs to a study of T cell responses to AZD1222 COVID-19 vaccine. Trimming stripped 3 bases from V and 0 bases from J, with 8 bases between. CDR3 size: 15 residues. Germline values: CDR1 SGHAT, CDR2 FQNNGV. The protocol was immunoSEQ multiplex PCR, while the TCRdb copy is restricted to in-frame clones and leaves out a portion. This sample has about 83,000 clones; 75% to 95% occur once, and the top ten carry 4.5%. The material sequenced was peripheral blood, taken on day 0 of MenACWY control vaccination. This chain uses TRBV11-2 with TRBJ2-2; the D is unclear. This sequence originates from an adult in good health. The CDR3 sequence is CASSFGLSNTGELFF. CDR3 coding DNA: TGTGCCAGCAGCTTTGGGCTATCGAACACCGGGGAGCTGTTTTTT. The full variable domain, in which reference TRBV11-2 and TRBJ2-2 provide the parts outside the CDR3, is EAGVAQSPRYKIIEKRQSVAFWCNPISGHATLYWYQQILGQGPKLLIQFQNNGVVDDSQLPKDRFSAERLKGVDSTLKIQPAKLEDSAVYLCASSFGLSNTGELFFGEGSRLTVL.